The 10 T cell receptor beta chains reported below all come from one sample, sequenced in a study of blood T cell repertoires in COVID-19. Libraries were prepared by immunoSEQ multiplex PCR; TCRdb keeps only in-frame clonotypes and omits some of them. Of 150,000 to 250,000 clones in the sample, around 95% were seen once. Sequencing input: peripheral blood. These receptors originate from a man aged 30 to 39 with COVID-19, enrolled during active disease.

The CDR3 bases are TGTGCCAGCAGCTTATTTACAGGGGGAATTGGAGAGACCCAGTACTTC. Amino acid sequence: CASSLFTGGIGETQYF. J is TRBJ2-5 and V is TRBV7-2; the match to TRBD1 covers 8 bases. With V trimmed by 2 bases and J by 4 bases, 9 bases remained unmatched. This CDR3 comprises 16 residues. Germline V CDR1 and CDR2: SGHTA, FQGNSA.

This sequence joins TRBV6-5 and TRBJ1-1; a weak D match, TRBD1 (5 bases). Trimming pared 1 base from V and 4 bases from J, leaving 10 bases between. There are 14 residues in the CDR3. Germline-derived CDR1 and CDR2 are MNHEY and SVGAGI. The CDR3 loop is CASSYLGGSTEAFF. The CDR3 DNA reads TGTGCCAGCAGTTACTTGGGGGGGAGCACTGAAGCTTTCTTT.

In its sample, this clone was seen a few times. The chain employs TRBV5-1 and TRBJ1-6; no clear D gene. Germline-derived CDR1 and CDR2 are SGHRS and YFSETQ. V lost 0 bases to trimming and J lost 8 bases, with 6 bases between them. This CDR3 is 13 amino acids long. CDR3 sequence reads: CASSLVSDSPLHF. CDR3 nucleotides: TGCGCCAGCAGCTTGGTTTCCGATTCACCCCTCCACTTT.

The chain joins TRBV18 to TRBJ1-1; unclear D gene. The V gene's germline CDR1 is KGHSH and CDR2 LQKENI. V lost 3 bases and J lost 8, with 10 bases in between. CDR3 size: 12 residues. CDR3 amino acids: CASSPQEREAFF. CDR3 sequence (DNA): TGTGCCAGCTCACCTCAAGAGAGAGAAGCTTTCTTT.

V is TRBV5-4 and J is TRBJ2-2, with TRBD1 as a possible D gene (5 bases). The length of the CDR3 is 15 residues. V dropped 0 bases and J dropped 1 base, with 7 bases sitting between them. Germline CDR1 and CDR2: SGHNT and YYREEE (reference sequence). In nucleotides, the CDR3 is TGTGCCAGCAGCTTGGGACAGCGGAACACCGGGGAGCTGTTTTTT. Protein: CASSLGQRNTGELFF.

The J gene is TRBJ1-1, the V gene TRBV5-1; maybe TRBD1 (5 bases). Germline CDR1 is SGHRS and CDR2 is YFSETQ. V was shortened by 0 bases and J by 1 base, with 10 bases between the two germline ends. CDR3 length equals 15 residues. CDR3 in amino acids: CASSLERGQNTEAFF. CDR3 nucleotides: TGCGCCAGCAGCTTGGAACGAGGACAGAACACTGAAGCTTTCTTT.

The V call is TRBV4-2, the J call TRBJ1-1; D is perhaps TRBD1 (5 bases). Germline-derived CDR1 and CDR2 are LGHNA and YNFKEQ. The CDR3 is made up of 19 amino acids. V lost 1 base and J 0 bases, leaving 21 bases between the germline ends. CDR3 sequence: CASSQGLGRADLMNTEAFF. The CDR3, as DNA: TGTGCCAGCAGCCAAGGGCTAGGCAGGGCTGATCTCATGAACACTGAAGCTTTCTTT.

This rearrangement joins TRBV18 to TRBJ1-3; D gene ambiguous. V lost 3 bases and J lost 0, with 12 bases in between. This CDR3 contains 16 residues. The germline V gene encodes CDR1 KGHSH and CDR2 LQKENI. The DNA of the CDR3 is TGTGCCAGCTCACCTCGGGAGGATTCCTCTGGAAACACCATATATTTT. The encoded protein is CASSPREDSSGNTIYF. The variable domain in full, with the rest retrieved from reference TRBV18 and TRBJ1-3, is NAGVMQNPRHLVRRRGQEARLRCSPMKGHSHVYWYRQLPEEGLKFMVYLQKENIIDESGMPKERFSAEFPKEGPSILRIQQVVRGDSAAYFCASSPREDSSGNTIYFGEGSWLTVV.

V and J are TRBV7-2 and TRBJ2-7, with 8 bases identical to TRBD1. This CDR3 region has 13 residues. J gave up 4 bases and V 5 bases, and 4 bases lay outside the gene matches. The germline gives CDR1 SGHTA, CDR2 FQGNSA. The CDR3 DNA follows: TGTGCCAGCAGCCGAGGACAGGGTTACGAGCAGTACTTC. Translation: CASSRGQGYEQYF.

The V gene is TRBV7-6, the J gene TRBJ2-1, with TRBD2 matching 11 bases. J gave up 10 bases and V 0 bases, and 11 bases lay outside the gene matches. Germline V gene lookup returns CDR1 SGHVS and CDR2 FNYEAQ. The CDR3 spans 17 residues. CDR3 sequence reads: CASSLALAGGSEGEQFF. The CDR3 coding sequence is TGTGCCAGCAGCTTAGCCCTAGCGGGGGGCTCCGAGGGAGAGCAGTTCTTC.